A few counts support the clone carrying this T cell receptor beta chain. These data come from a study of T cells after yellow fever vaccination. The overall study: Each low-cell-number fraction was prepared by means of SMART-Seq v4 Ultra Low Input.

CDR1 and CDR2 from the germline V gene are ENHRY and SYGVKD. The junction had 6 bases not matched to a gene; V was cut back by 5 bases and J by 11 bases. CDR3 length equals 14 residues. TCRdb recomputed calls from the 5' RACE reads with MiXCR, one row per CDR3 protein. The sample consists of hundreds of thousands of distinct CDR3 sequences, roughly 12% of them appearing once. This chain connects TRBV10-3 to TRBJ2-2; the match to TRBD2 covers 12 bases. This TCR came from a man younger than 45 who received the YFV17D yellow fever vaccine. The source material was PBMCs, sampled on the day of the yellow fever booster vaccination. CDR3 in DNA: TGTGCCATCAGTCTAGCGGGAGGGCCGGCAGAGCTGTTTTTT. As protein: CAISLAGGPAELFF.